The table lists the clone carrying this T cell receptor beta chain with a few counts. These data originate in a study of T cells of healthy individuals. Trimming stripped 3 bases from V and 10 bases from J, with 11 bases between. The CDR3 is 12 amino acids. In TCRdb, the 5' RACE reads were re-called with MiXCR into one record per CDR3 protein. The sample lists 50,000 to 55,000 distinct CDR3 sequences, 14% to 15% occurring once. The source is a human donor in good health. The chain combines TRBV12-3 or TRBV12-4 with TRBJ2-3, with a weak D call TRBD2 (5 bases). CDR3 DNA sequence: TGTGCCAGCAGTTTTAGCGCAAAGGCGCAGTATTTT. This codes for CASSFSAKAQYF.